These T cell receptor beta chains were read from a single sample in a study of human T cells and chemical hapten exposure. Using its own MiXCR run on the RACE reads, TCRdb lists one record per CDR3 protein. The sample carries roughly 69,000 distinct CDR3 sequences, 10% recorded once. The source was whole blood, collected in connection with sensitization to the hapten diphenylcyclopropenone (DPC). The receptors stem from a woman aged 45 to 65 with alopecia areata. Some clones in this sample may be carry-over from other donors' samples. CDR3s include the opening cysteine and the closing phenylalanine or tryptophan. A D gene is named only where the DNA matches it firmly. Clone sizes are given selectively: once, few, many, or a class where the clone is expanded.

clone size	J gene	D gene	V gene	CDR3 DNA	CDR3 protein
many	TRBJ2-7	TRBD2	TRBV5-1	TGCGCCAGCAGCACTAGCGGGCCCGACTTGGGCGAGCAGTACTTC	CASSTSGPDLGEQYF
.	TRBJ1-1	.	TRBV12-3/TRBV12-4	TGTGCCAGCAGCCTGGCGGGGGGAGAAGCTTTCTTT	CASSLAGGEAFF
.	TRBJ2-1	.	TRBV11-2	TGTGTCAGCAGCTTAGTGGGGATAGCCCGCCAATACTACAATGAGCAGTTCTTC	CVSSLVGIARQYYNEQFF
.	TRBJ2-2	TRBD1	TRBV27	TGTGCCAGCAGTTTGGACAGGGCCACCGGGGAGCTGTTTTTT	CASSLDRATGELFF
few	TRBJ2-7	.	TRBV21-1	TGTGCCAGCAGCTCCACTTTTAGCGGGAACTACGACGAGCAGTACTTC	CASSSTFSGNYDEQYF
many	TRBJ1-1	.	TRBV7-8	TGTGCCAGCAGCGCTACAGTTTTTACTGAAGCTTTCTTT	CASSATVFTEAFF
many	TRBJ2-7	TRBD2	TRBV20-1	TGCAGTGCTTGGGTAGCGGGGGGAGCCTACGAGCAGTACTTC	CSAWVAGGAYEQYF
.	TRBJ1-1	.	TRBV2	TGTGCCAGCAGTGAAGCGCTTCTGAGCACTGAAGCTTTCTTT	CASSEALLSTEAFF
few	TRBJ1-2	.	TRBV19	TGTGCCAGTAGTCTTCCGGGGGCGATTGCAGCTAACTATGGCTACACCTTC	CASSLPGAIAANYGYTF
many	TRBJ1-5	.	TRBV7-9	TGTGCCAGCAGCTTTGGATCCAGCCAGCCCCAGCATTTT	CASSFGSSQPQHF
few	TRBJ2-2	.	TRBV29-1	TGCAGCGTTGTGACAGTGGGCACCGGGGAGCTGTTTTTT	CSVVTVGTGELFF
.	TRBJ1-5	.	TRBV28	TGTGCCAGCAGCCTTCGGAATCAGCCCCAGCATTTT	CASSLRNQPQHF
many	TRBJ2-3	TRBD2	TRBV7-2	TGTGCCAGCAGCTTGACTAGCGGGATTACAGATACGCAGTATTTT	CASSLTSGITDTQYF
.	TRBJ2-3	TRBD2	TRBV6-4	TGTGCCAGCAGTCTCACCCGGACTAGCGGGAGTGATACGCAGTATTTT	CASSLTRTSGSDTQYF
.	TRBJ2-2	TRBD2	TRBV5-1	TGCGCCAGCAGCTCGGGACTATCGAACACCGGGGAGCTGTTTTTT	CASSSGLSNTGELFF
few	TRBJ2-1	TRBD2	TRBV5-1	TGCGCCAGCAGCTTGGGTCGGTCTAGCGGGGATGAGCAGTTCTTC	CASSLGRSSGDEQFF
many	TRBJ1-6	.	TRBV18	TGTGCCAGCTCACCCGGGAGCTCCTATAATTCACCCCTCCACTTT	CASSPGSSYNSPLHF
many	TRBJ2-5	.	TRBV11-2	TGTGCCAGCAGCTTAGAAGTCGGGGTGACCCAGTACTTC	CASSLEVGVTQYF
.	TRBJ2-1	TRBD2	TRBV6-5	TGTGCCAGCAGTTCACTAGCGTACTCCTACAATGAGCAGTTCTTC	CASSSLAYSYNEQFF
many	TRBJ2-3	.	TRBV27	TGTGCCAGCGGATACAGGGCCTTCACAGATACGCAGTATTTT	CASGYRAFTDTQYF
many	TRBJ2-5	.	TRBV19	TGTGCCAGTAGTATGGGACTGGAGATGAACCAGTACTTC	CASSMGLEMNQYF
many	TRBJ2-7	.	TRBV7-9	TGTGCCAGCCGCTCGTCTCTCTCCTCCTACGAGCAGTACTTC	CASRSSLSSYEQYF
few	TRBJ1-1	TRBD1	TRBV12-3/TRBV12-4	TGTGCCAGCAGGGAGAGACAGGGTGGTGGCACTGAAGCTTTCTTT	CASRERQGGGTEAFF
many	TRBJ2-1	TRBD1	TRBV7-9	TGTGCCAGCAGCCCGTCCGAGCCCAGGGGGAATGAGCAGTTCTTC	CASSPSEPRGNEQFF
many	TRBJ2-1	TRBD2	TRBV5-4	TGTGCCAGCAGCTTGGCCGGGACTAGCGGGAGGGCTTATGAGCAGTTCTTC	CASSLAGTSGRAYEQFF
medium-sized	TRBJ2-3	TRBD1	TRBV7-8	TGTGCCAGCAAAAAGGGGGCAGGAACAGGAGATACGCAGTATTTT	CASKKGAGTGDTQYF
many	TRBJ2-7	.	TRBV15	TGTGCCACCAGCAGAGAGGGCCCGGAGAGCTCCTACGAGCAGTACTTC	CATSREGPESSYEQYF
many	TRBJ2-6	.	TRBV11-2	TGTGCCAGCAGCTTAGTCCGGGGCGGGGCTGGGGCCAACGTCCTGACTTTC	CASSLVRGGAGANVLTF
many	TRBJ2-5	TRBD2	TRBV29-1	TGCAGCGCCTTGACTAGCGGAGAAGAGACCCAGTACTTC	CSALTSGEETQYF
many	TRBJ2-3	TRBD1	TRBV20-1	TGCAGTGCCATAAAGACAGGGCCGCCCGATACGCAGTATTTT	CSAIKTGPPDTQYF
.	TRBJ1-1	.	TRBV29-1	TGCAGCGTAGACCCTGGGGTGGGCACTGAAGCTTTCTTT	CSVDPGVGTEAFF
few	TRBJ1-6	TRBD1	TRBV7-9	TGTGCCAGCAGCTCCGGGGGACAGGGCAATTCACCCCTCCACTTT	CASSSGGQGNSPLHF
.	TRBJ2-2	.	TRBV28	TGTGCCAGCAGTTTCTTTTTTGGACAGACGAACACCGGGGAGCTGTTTTTT	CASSFFFGQTNTGELFF
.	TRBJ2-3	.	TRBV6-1	TGTGCCAGCAGCGGGGGAGTGGATACGCAGTATTTT	CASSGGVDTQYF
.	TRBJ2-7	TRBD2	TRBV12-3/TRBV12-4	TGTGCCAGCAGTTACGGACTAGCGGGCGGATACGAGCAGTACTTC	CASSYGLAGGYEQYF
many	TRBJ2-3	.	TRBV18	TGTGCCAGCTCAGTAAGGACAACCACAGATACGCAGTATTTT	CASSVRTTTDTQYF
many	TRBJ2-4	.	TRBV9	TGTGCCAGCAGCGCTGGGGGGGCCGGCAAAAACATTCAGTACTTC	CASSAGGAGKNIQYF
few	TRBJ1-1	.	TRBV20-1	TGCAGTGCTAGTCGTTCGAACACTGAAGCTTTCTTT	CSASRSNTEAFF
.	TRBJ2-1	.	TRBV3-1	TGTGCCAGCAGATCCCCCGGGAATGAGCAGTTCTTC	CASRSPGNEQFF
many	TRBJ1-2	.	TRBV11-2	TGTGCCAGCAGCGAGGAAAACTATGGCTACACCTTC	CASSEENYGYTF
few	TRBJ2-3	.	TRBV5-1	TGCGCCAGCAGCTTAATCTACACAGATACGCAGTATTTT	CASSLIYTDTQYF
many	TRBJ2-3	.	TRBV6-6	TGTGCCAGCAGTTCCCTCACAGATACGCAGTATTTT	CASSSLTDTQYF
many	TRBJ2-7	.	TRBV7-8	TGTGCCGCTGGTAGAGGGGGGACATACGAGCAGTACTTC	CAAGRGGTYEQYF
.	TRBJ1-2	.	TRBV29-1	TGCAGCGCCGCCACAGGGATTGGAGTCTATGGCTACACCTTC	CSAATGIGVYGYTF
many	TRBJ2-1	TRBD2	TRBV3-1	TGTGCCAGCAGCCAAAGTCTAGCGGGAGTGGTGAATGAGCAGTTCTTC	CASSQSLAGVVNEQFF
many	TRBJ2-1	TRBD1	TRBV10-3	TGTGCCATCACCAAGACAGGGGACTCGTCCTACAATGAGCAGTTCTTC	CAITKTGDSSYNEQFF
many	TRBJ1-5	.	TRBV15	TGTGCCACCAGCCCACGCCGCAGTTATAGCAATCAGCCCCAGCATTTT	CATSPRRSYSNQPQHF
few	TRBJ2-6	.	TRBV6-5	TGTGCCAGCAGGATAACGGCTGGGGCCAACGTCCTGACTTTC	CASRITAGANVLTF
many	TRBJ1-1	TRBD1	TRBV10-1	TGCGCCAGCGGAACCTCAGGACAGGGAAAAGCTTTCTTT	CASGTSGQGKAFF
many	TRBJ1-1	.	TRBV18	TGTGCCAGCTCACCACAGCGGAACACTGAAGCTTTCTTT	CASSPQRNTEAFF
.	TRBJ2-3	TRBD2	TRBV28	TGTGCCAGCAGTCCAGCGGGACTGGGACGGGATACGCAGTATTTT	CASSPAGLGRDTQYF
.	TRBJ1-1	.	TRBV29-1	TGCAGCGTGGGGATTAAGCCCAACACTGAAGCTTTCTTT	CSVGIKPNTEAFF
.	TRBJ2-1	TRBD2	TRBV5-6	TGTGCCAGCTGGGGACTAGGTATTACCTACAATGAGCAGTTCTTC	CASWGLGITYNEQFF
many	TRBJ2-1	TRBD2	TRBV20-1	TGCAGTGCTAGAGACTTGGCAGCGGGAGGGCGCAATGAGCAGTTCTTC	CSARDLAAGGRNEQFF
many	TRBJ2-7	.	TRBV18	TGTGCCAGCTCAAGTGACTCCTACGAGCAGTACTTC	CASSSDSYEQYF
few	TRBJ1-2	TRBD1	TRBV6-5	TGTGCCAGCAGTTACCGGGACAGCCGGGGCTACACCTTC	CASSYRDSRGYTF